Given below is one T cell receptor beta chain in context. Symptom resolution, clearance, or two negative PCRs marked donors in Cohort 3 as recovered. TCRdb's copy holds only in-frame clones and misses some; the assay was immunoSEQ multiplex PCR. This sample has roughly 250,000 clones; around nine tenths occur once, and the top ten carry about 1.5%. The sample belongs to a study of blood T cell repertoires in COVID-19. Study-wide background: T cells, B-cell-depleted T cells, or PBMCs provided the cDNA or gDNA that served as material.

Germline assignment: CDR1 SQVTM and CDR2 ANQGSEA. The CDR3 contains 12 residues. The J segment lost 8 bases and the V segment lost 4 bases, leaving 7 bases of the junction unmatched. V gene TRBV29-1 combines with J gene TRBJ1-2, with 7 bases aligning to TRBD1. The sequenced sample consisted of PBMCs or T cells enriched from blood (not recorded which). This TCR was sampled from a woman between 45 and 60 years old who had recovered from COVID-19. Here the CDR3 reads CSVVRGSYGYTF. The CDR3, as DNA: TGCAGCGTTGTCAGGGGGAGTTACGGCTACACCTTC.